These 31 T cell receptor beta chains came from one sample sequenced in a study of breast tumors, draining lymph nodes, adjacent tissues. TCRdb re-derived calls from the multiplex PCR reads in MiXCR, one entry per CDR3 protein. Of 180,000 or so distinct CDR3 sequences in the sample, approximately 33% are singletons; the top ten hold about 4.5%. Axillary draining lymph nodes of breast cancer patients supplied the node samples. Sequenced input: axillary lymph node tissue. Every receptor here comes from a female donor with breast cancer. Some clones in this sample may be carry-over from other donors' samples.

The J gene is TRBJ1-1, the V gene TRBV6-2 or TRBV6-3; 7 bases match TRBD1. The CDR3 is 13 amino acids. CDR1 MNHEY and CDR2 SVGEGT come from the germline V gene. V was clipped by 2 bases and J by 11 bases; unmatched bases: 8. CDR3 coding DNA: TGTGCCAGCAGTTACGGACAGGCTGTTACCGCTTTCTTT. Amino acid sequence: CASSYGQAVTAFF.

This clonotype showed up many times. V usage is TRBV6-2 or TRBV6-3 and J usage is TRBJ2-3; D unresolved. The CDR3 spans 15 residues. The V and J ends lost 11 bases and 2 bases respectively, with 20 bases between them. Germline-derived CDR1 and CDR2 are MNHEY and SVGEGT. The CDR3 loop reads CAVRGPLITTDTQYF. The CDR3 DNA reads as TGTGCCGTACGCGGACCCCTTATCACCACAGATACGCAGTATTTT.

Concerning this clonotype: Because it lacks the conserved phenylalanine or tryptophan at the end, this CDR3 is likely a read error. It is unclear where the CDR3 begins or ends on the DNA, so no DNA is shown, and the CDR3 is as TCRdb lists it. The chain recombines TRBV2 with TRBJ1-2. Germline CDR1 SNHLY, CDR2 FYNNEI. Ends included, the CDR3 has 8 residues. CDR3 loop: CASSVGTS.

This clonotype has at least ten counts. CDR3 sequence reads: CASRNSYEQYF. CDR3 DNA sequence: TGTGCCAGCAGGAATTCCTACGAGCAGTACTTC. The chain uses TRBV2 and TRBJ2-7; D uncertain. Per the germline V gene, CDR1 is SNHLY and CDR2 is FYNNEI. Trimming cost V 6 bases and J 1 base, with 4 bases left between them. CDR3 length: 11 amino acids.

To note about this clonotype: This may be a read error: a much more frequent sequence differs by one nucleotide. The genes are TRBV20-1 and TRBJ2-7; possibly TRBD1 or TRBD2 for D (5 bases each). CDR3 length: 11 residues. The germline V gene encodes CDR1 DFQATT and CDR2 SNEGSKA (reference sequence). This CDR3 is CSAWDRYEQSF. The CDR3 nucleotides read TGCAGTGCTTGGGACCGCTACGAGCAGTCCTTC.

Ten or more counts support this clonotype. This chain uses TRBV10-3 with TRBJ2-3, with 8 bases matching TRBD2. V shed 4 bases and J 2 bases; nucleotides not matched to a gene: 5. Germline V gives CDR1 ENHRY, CDR2 SYGVKD. The CDR3 contains 15 residues. Here the CDR3 reads CAISVRGGATDTQYF. The CDR3 bases are TGTGCCATCAGTGTCCGGGGGGGGGCCACAGATACGCAGTATTTT.

This clonotype was picked up one time. This chain connects TRBV5-1 to TRBJ2-2; 8 nucleotides align to TRBD2. The germline V gene encodes CDR1 SGHRS and CDR2 YFSETQ. The CDR3 length is 15 residues. The junction had 5 bases not matched to a gene; V was cut back by 3 bases and J by 4 bases. The CDR3 DNA reads as TGCGCCAGCAGCTCTTTAGCGGGGACCACCGGGGAGCTGTTTTTT. Protein product: CASSSLAGTTGELFF.

At least ten counts were recorded for this clonotype. The CDR3 DNA is TGTGCCATAACCGAGGGGAGCAATCAGCCCCAGCATTTT. Protein: CAITEGSNQPQHF. The chain uses TRBV10-3 and TRBJ1-5, with D maybe TRBD1 (5 bases). The V end was cut by 9 bases, the J end by 1 base, with 10 bases between. The V gene's germline CDR1 is ENHRY and CDR2 SYGVKD. The CDR3 consists of 13 residues.

The chain links TRBV6-5 to TRBJ2-3; 15 bases fit TRBD2. The CDR3 covers 17 residues. Germline CDR1 MNHEY, CDR2 SVGAGI. The V gene end was trimmed by 5 bases and the J gene end by 3 bases; junction bases not matched to a gene: 6. The CDR3 nucleotides read TGTGCCAGCAGTCCCCAGGGACTAGCGGGGGGTACAGATACGCAGTATTTT. Residues: CASSPQGLAGGTDTQYF.

The V gene is TRBV2, the J gene TRBJ1-1; D remains ambiguous. The CDR3 spans 14 residues. Trimming removed 6 bases from V and 5 bases from J, with 16 bases in between. CDR1 and CDR2 (germline): SNHLY, FYNNEI. CDR3 sequence (DNA): TGTGCCAGCAGCCCATGGGTCGAAGGGACTGAAGCTTTCTTT. Translating gives CASSPWVEGTEAFF.

This clonotype was detected many times. J is TRBJ2-1 and V is TRBV12-5; 11 bases align to TRBD2. Per germline, CDR1 LGHNT and CDR2 FRNRAP. V lost 2 bases, J lost 10 bases, and 10 bases stayed unmatched. The CDR3 is made up of 16 amino acids. The CDR3 DNA is TGTGCTAGTGGTTTGTGGTTAGCGGGAGGGCCCTCAGAGCAGTTCTTC. Its protein is CASGLWLAGGPSEQFF. Looking up the rest from reference TRBV12-5 and TRBJ2-1 gives the full variable domain: DARVTQTPRHKVTEMGQEVTMRCQPILGHNTVFWYRQTMMQGLELLAYFRNRAPLDDSGMPKDRFSAEMPDATLATLKIQPSEPRDSAVYFCASGLWLAGGPSEQFFGPGTRLTVL.

Notes on this clonotype: A single base separates this from a much larger clone, so it may be a read error. The genes are TRBV6-4 and TRBJ2-2; 9 bases fit TRBD1. Germline assignment: CDR1 MRHNA and CDR2 SNTAGT. The CDR3 extends over 15 amino acids. DNA of the CDR3: TGTGCCAGCAGTCACTCCGGGACAGGGTCCGGGGAGCTGTTTTTT. Its protein product is CASSHSGTGSGELFF.

The CDR3: CASSEAVGGNQPQHF. Written as DNA, the CDR3 is TGTGCCAGCAGTGAGGCAGTGGGTGGCAATCAGCCCCAGCATTTT. This chain uses TRBV6-4 with TRBJ1-5; unclear D gene. Germline CDR1 reads MRHNA; CDR2 reads SNTAGT. Trimming cost V 3 bases and J 2 bases, with 11 bases left between them. The CDR3 runs 15 residues.

As for this clonotype: A read error may explain this, as a much larger clone is one base away. The chain has TRBV20-1 and TRBJ2-7; possible D gene TRBD2, 7 bases. Germline V CDR1 and CDR2: DFQATT, SNEGSKA (reference sequence). This CDR3 spans 16 amino acids. V was cut by 0 bases and J by 6 bases, with 21 bases left in between. CDR3 nucleotide sequence: TGCAGTGCTAGAGACCCGGGGGGCGGGGTGTGGGTCGAGCAGTACTTC. Translated, it gives CSARDPGGGVWVEQYF.

This clonotype was seen many times. The chain joins TRBV6-1 to TRBJ1-2; a weak D match, TRBD1 (5 bases). The germline V gene encodes CDR1 MNHNS and CDR2 SASEGT. The V end lost 7 bases, the J end lost 0 bases, and 12 bases lay between the germline ends. CDR3 length: 14 amino acids. The CDR3 coding sequence is TGTGCCAGCAATCCTTCGGGGGCTAACTATGGCTACACCTTC. It specifies CASNPSGANYGYTF.

This clonotype was seen ten or more times. The chain carries TRBV5-6 and TRBJ1-2, with a weak D call TRBD1 (6 bases). Trimming pared 0 bases from V and 8 bases from J, leaving 20 bases between. Germline V gene data show CDR1 as SGHDT and CDR2 as YYEEEE. The CDR3 runs 16 residues. CDR3 DNA sequence: TGTGCCAGCAGCTTGGCTGGGGTCAGGGGTAATCGAGGCTACACCTTC. Translating gives CASSLAGVRGNRGYTF.

The chain carries TRBV11-2 and TRBJ2-5; 7 positions agree with TRBD2. This CDR3 comprises 14 residues. Losses at the gene ends were 3 bases for V and 4 bases for J; bases not matched to a gene: 5. Looked up from germline, CDR1 is SGHAT and CDR2 is FQNNGV. CDR3 amino acids: CASSFGTTAETQYF. The CDR3 region has the DNA TGTGCCAGCAGCTTCGGGACTACCGCAGAGACCCAGTACTTC. Full variable domain (outside the CDR3, taken from reference TRBV11-2 and TRBJ2-5): EAGVAQSPRYKIIEKRQSVAFWCNPISGHATLYWYQQILGQGPKLLIQFQNNGVVDDSQLPKDRFSAERLKGVDSTLKIQPAKLEDSAVYLCASSFGTTAETQYFGPGTRLLVL.

This clonotype was seen at least ten times. The CDR3 sequence is CSASPTDSANEKLFF. DNA for the CDR3: TGCAGTGCTAGCCCAACCGACAGTGCAAATGAAAAACTGTTTTTT. The chain links TRBV20-1 to TRBJ1-4, with a tentative D call TRBD1 (5 bases). Germline CDR1 reads DFQATT; CDR2 reads SNEGSKA (reference sequence). The CDR3 runs to 15 residues. V dropped 3 bases and J dropped 5 bases, with 16 bases sitting between them.

The chain uses TRBV7-2 and TRBJ1-3, with D unclear. V lost 3 bases, J lost 0 bases, and 9 bases lay in between. CDR1 and CDR2 from the germline V gene are SGHTA and FQGNSA. The CDR3 runs to 15 residues. The CDR3 spells CASSLDGSSGNTIYF. Here the CDR3 DNA reads TGTGCCAGCAGCTTGGACGGGAGCTCTGGAAACACCATATATTTT.

This clonotype came up many times. The V call is TRBV6-2 or TRBV6-3, the J call TRBJ2-7; D possibly corresponds to TRBD2 (7 bases). From germline, CDR1 is MNHEY and CDR2 SVGEGT. CDR3 length equals 14 residues. Trimming took off 2 bases at V and 1 base at J, with 9 bases between the two ends. Here the CDR3 DNA reads TGTGCCAGCAGTTACGGGGGGGCTTCCTACGAGCAGTACTTC. This sequence encodes CASSYGGASYEQYF.

This chain connects TRBV28 to TRBJ2-3; perhaps TRBD1 as D (5 bases). Germline V gene lookup returns CDR1 MDHEN and CDR2 SYDVKM. The ends were cut back, 2 bases at V and 3 bases at J, with 9 bases in the middle. The CDR3 consists of 14 residues. The CDR3 loop reads CASSLSQGTDTQYF. The CDR3 DNA follows: TGTGCCAGCAGTTTAAGTCAGGGTACAGATACGCAGTATTTT.

The sample holds many counts of this clonotype. The rearrangement links TRBV30 to TRBJ2-3, with a tentative D call TRBD2 (7 bases). Germline V gene sequence: CDR1 GTSNPN, CDR2 SVGIG (reference sequence). This CDR3 spans 14 amino acids. V dropped 4 bases and J dropped 8 bases, with 19 bases sitting between them. The CDR3 is CAWTQGGGPGTQYF. The CDR3 nucleotides are TGTGCCTGGACCCAGGGAGGGGGACCAGGTACGCAGTATTTT.

Notes on this clonotype: This may be a read error: a much more frequent sequence differs by one nucleotide. V is TRBV18 and J is TRBJ2-7; D not certain. Germline V gene data show CDR1 as KGHSH and CDR2 as LQKENI. The CDR3 has 13 residues. V was trimmed by 5 bases and J by 0 bases, leaving 8 bases between them. The CDR3: CASSSAYSYEQYF. The CDR3 DNA follows: TGTGCCAGCTCATCCGCCTACTCCTACGAGCAGTACTTC. Variable domain in full (rest from reference TRBV18 and TRBJ2-7): NAGVMQNPRHLVRRRGQEARLRCSPMKGHSHVYWYRQLPEEGLKFMVYLQKENIIDESGMPKERFSAEFPKEGPSILRIQQVVRGDSAAYFCASSSAYSYEQYFGPGTRLTVT.

The chain uses TRBV6-4 and TRBJ2-1, with 7 bases aligning to TRBD1. J lost 12 bases, V lost 0 bases, and 20 bases had no gene match. Germline-derived CDR1 and CDR2 are MRHNA and SNTAGT. The CDR3 spans 18 residues. CDR3 sequence reads: CASSDSTTKAQGELGQFF. The DNA for the CDR3 is TGTGCCAGCAGTGACTCTACTACCAAGGCGCAGGGGGAATTAGGGCAGTTCTTC.

Regarding this clonotype: This may come from a read error, since a much larger clone is one base off. The CDR3: CASRGGQAGRDTQYF. The CDR3 nucleotides read TGTGCCAGCAGGGGGGGGCAGGCCGGGCGAGATACGCAGTATTTT. The chain combines TRBV5-4 with TRBJ2-3; a possible D gene is TRBD2 (7 bases). The germline V gene encodes CDR1 SGHNT and CDR2 YYREEE (reference sequence). This CDR3 contains 15 residues. The V and J ends lost 5 bases and 5 bases respectively, with 18 bases between them.

This clonotype was detected many times. This chain joins TRBV12-3 or TRBV12-4 and TRBJ1-5, with D maybe TRBD1 (5 bases). The CDR3 has 13 residues. The V gene lost 7 bases and the J gene lost 4 bases, with 11 bases spanning the gap. The CDR3 region is CASTMGGNQPQHF. DNA of the CDR3: TGTGCCAGCACCATGGGGGGGAATCAGCCCCAGCATTTT.

To note about this clonotype: It may be a read error: a sequence one base away is much more abundant. The V and J genes are TRBV2 and TRBJ1-1; D call uncertain. Germline V gene data show CDR1 as SNHLY and CDR2 as FYNNEI. The CDR3 contains 13 residues. The CDR3 bases are TGTGCCAGCATTCAGGAGACGAACACTGTAGCTTTCTTT. The encoded protein is CASIQETNTVAFF.

This chain uses TRBV29-1 with TRBJ1-5; D gene ambiguous. The CDR3 contains 15 residues. Per the germline V gene, CDR1 is SQVTM and CDR2 is ANQGSEA. CDR3 DNA sequence: TGCCAGCAGCCGCGAGGATTTGGAAGCAATCAGCCCCAGCATTTT. Its protein is CQQPRGFGSNQPQHF. Variable domain in full (rest from reference TRBV29-1 and TRBJ1-5): SAVISQKPSRDICQRGTSLTIQCQVDSQVTMMFWYRQQPGQSLTLIATANQGSEATYESGFVIDKFPISRPNLTFSTLTVSNMSPEDSSIYLCQQPRGFGSNQPQHFGDGTRLSIL.

Details on this clonotype: One end of the junction varies from germline; a read error may be responsible. The chain joins TRBV15 to TRBJ2-3; 9 bases match TRBD2. This CDR3 has 17 amino acids. CDR1 is LNHNV, CDR2 YYDKDF, per germline (reference sequence). The CDR3 protein is CATSSEKTSGITDTQYF. CDR3 in DNA: TGTGCCACTAGCAGCGAAAAGACTAGCGGAATCACAGATACGCAGTATTTT. Filled out from reference TRBV15 and TRBJ2-3, the complete variable domain reads DAMVIQNPRYQVTQFGKPVTLSCSQTLNHNVMYWYQQKSSQAPKLLFHYYDKDFNNEADTPDNFQSRRPNTSFCFLDIRSPGLGDTAMYLCATSSEKTSGITDTQYFGPGTRLTVL.

This clonotype showed up many times. The chain carries TRBV20-1 and TRBJ1-4; D remains ambiguous. V lost 7 bases to trimming and J lost 8 bases, with 17 bases between them. Per the germline V gene, CDR1 is DFQATT and CDR2 is SNEGSKA (reference sequence). This CDR3 has 13 residues. CDR3 bases: TGCAGTGTCGATAGCCCGGCCGACGAAAAACTGTTTTTT. Protein sequence: CSVDSPADEKLFF.

The table lists this clonotype with many counts. This rearrangement joins TRBV6-5 to TRBJ1-2; no firm D call. CDR1 is MNHEY, CDR2 SVGAGI, per germline. The CDR3 has 13 residues. Deletions cut 5 bases from V and 6 bases from J, with 13 bases between. CDR3 residues: CASSPVQADGYTF. CDR3 coding DNA: TGTGCCAGCAGTCCGGTGCAGGCTGATGGCTACACCTTC.